Below are 27 T cell receptor beta chains sequenced from a single sample in a study of regulatory T cells in long-lasting Graves disease. Sequencing libraries for TCR beta were prepared with iRepertoire HTBI primers and Arm-PCR of CDR3 regions. MiXCR, applied by TCRdb to the multiplex PCR reads, yields one record per CDR3 protein. The data hold about 430,000 distinct CDR3 sequences, with under 25% observed a single time. Time point defined: persistent/refractory GD, antithyroid drugs over 5 years with positive TRAb. There was RNA extracted from PBMCs, and the TCR library was made from it. The sequences come from peripheral blood mononuclear cells (PBMCs), collected when the disease was refractory, from a patient treated with antithyroid drugs. These TCRs come from a female donor with Graves disease.

Ten or more counts support this clonotype. V usage is TRBV12-5 and J usage is TRBJ2-7, with D unresolved. CDR1 and CDR2 from the germline V gene are LGHNT and FRNRAP. The CDR3 covers 12 residues. Trimming removed 2 bases from V and 2 bases from J, with 4 bases in between. Here the CDR3 DNA reads TGTGCTAGTGGTTTGACCCCCTACGAGCAGTACTTC. This codes for CASGLTPYEQYF. The whole variable domain, filled in from reference TRBV12-5 and TRBJ2-7, reads DARVTQTPRHKVTEMGQEVTMRCQPILGHNTVFWYRQTMMQGLELLAYFRNRAPLDDSGMPKDRFSAEMPDATLATLKIQPSEPRDSAVYFCASGLTPYEQYFGPGTRLTVT.

The table lists this clonotype with many counts. J is TRBJ2-7 and V is TRBV11-2; D tentatively fits TRBD1 or TRBD2 (7 bases each). V shed 3 bases and J shed 0 bases, with 18 bases lying between them. Germline CDR1 SGHAT, CDR2 FQNNGV. The CDR3 has 17 residues. In DNA, the CDR3 is TGTGCCAGCAGCTTGGAAGGGGGGGGGACAGACTCCTACGAGCAGTACTTC. Its protein is CASSLEGGGTDSYEQYF.

The chain couples TRBV7-8 to TRBJ2-7; D is perhaps TRBD1 (6 bases). With 5 bases removed from V and 1 base from J, the gap between germline ends came to 15 bases. In germline, CDR1 is SGHVS, CDR2 FQNEAQ. This CDR3 is built from 15 residues. In nucleotides, the CDR3 is TGTGCCAGCAGCCAAGACAGGAGCCTTTCCTACGAGCAGTACTTC. Amino acids: CASSQDRSLSYEQYF.

This clonotype was observed at least ten times. The chain joins TRBV27 to TRBJ1-1; the D is unclear. V lost 4 bases and J 7 bases, leaving 25 bases between the germline ends. From germline, CDR1 is MNHEY and CDR2 SMNVEV (reference sequence). The CDR3 is made up of 17 amino acids. The DNA for the CDR3 is TGTGCCAGCAGTTCTTCCTTAACAGTGTACGAAGTAGGTGAAGCTTTCTTT. This encodes CASSSSLTVYEVGEAFF.

This clonotype was picked up a small number of times. The chain links TRBV5-4 to TRBJ2-2, with TRBD1 matching over 8 bases. The CDR3 sequence is 16 residues long. Germline assignment: CDR1 SGHNT and CDR2 YYREEE (reference sequence). V dropped 4 bases and J dropped 0; count of bases not matched to a gene: 5. CDR3 nucleotide sequence: TGTGCCAGCAGCCCCGGACAGGGCGCGAACACCGGGGAGCTGTTTTTT. Residues: CASSPGQGANTGELFF.

Ten or more counts support this clonotype. CDR3 protein: CASSLGGQGHGYGYTF. CDR3 DNA sequence: TGTGCCAGCAGTTTAGGGGGACAGGGGCATGGCTATGGCTACACCTTC. V gene TRBV28 combines with J gene TRBJ1-2, with 10 bases that match TRBD1. Looked up from germline, CDR1 is MDHEN and CDR2 is SYDVKM. Trimming cost V 2 bases and J 4 bases; bases outside gene matches: 7. There are 16 residues in the CDR3.

In its sample, this clonotype was seen many times. This chain connects TRBV2 to TRBJ2-5, with D uncertain. There are 12 residues in the CDR3. The germline gives CDR1 SNHLY, CDR2 FYNNEI. Trimming stripped 5 bases from V and 10 bases from J, with 14 bases between. CDR3 loop: CASSQVEEYQYF. In nucleotides, the CDR3 is TGTGCCAGCAGTCAGGTAGAAGAATACCAGTACTTC.

This clonotype came up many times. The chain employs TRBV27 and TRBJ1-6, with 7 bases matching TRBD1. From germline, CDR1 is MNHEY and CDR2 SMNVEV (reference sequence). J lost 8 bases, V lost 4 bases, and 8 bases had no gene match. This CDR3 spans 15 amino acids. This chain's CDR3 is CASSSPGTAYSPLHF. The CDR3 bases are TGTGCCAGCAGTTCTCCCGGGACAGCCTATTCACCCCTCCACTTT.

This clonotype was counted a few times. The chain combines TRBV5-1 with TRBJ2-2, with D possibly TRBD2 on 6 matching bases. Looked up from germline, CDR1 is SGHRS and CDR2 is YFSETQ. This CDR3 has 14 amino acids. V was pared by 4 bases and J by 2 bases, with 9 bases between. The CDR3 loop is CASSPSVNTGELFF. The CDR3 bases are TGCGCCAGCAGCCCTAGCGTAAACACCGGGGAGCTGTTTTTT.

In the case of this clonotype: A much larger clone is a single base away; this may be a read error. The chain joins TRBV11-2 to TRBJ2-4; D remains ambiguous. The CDR3 totals 16 residues. Trimming shortened V by 5 bases and J by 7 bases, and 21 bases separated the two germline ends. The germline V gene has CDR1 SGHAT and CDR2 FQNNGV. The CDR3 nucleotides are TGTGCCAGCAGCCTTAATCGGATCCGAATTATGAACATTCAGTACTTC. Protein: CASSLNRIRIMNIQYF. Full variable domain (remainder filled in from reference TRBV11-2 and TRBJ2-4): EAGVAQSPRYKIIEKRQSVAFWCNPISGHATLYWYQQILGQGPKLLIQFQNNGVVDDSQLPKDRFSAERLKGVDSTLKIQPAKLEDSAVYLCASSLNRIRIMNIQYFGAGTRLSVL.

Here the CDR3 DNA reads TGTGCCAGCAGCGCAGGGACAGGGGACACCGGGGAGCTGTTTTTT. Translation gives CASSAGTGDTGELFF. This sequence joins TRBV9 and TRBJ2-2; the match to TRBD1 covers 10 bases. Germline V gives CDR1 SGDLS, CDR2 YYNGEE. The CDR3 has 15 amino acids. The V gene end was trimmed by 3 bases and the J gene end by 3 bases; junction bases not matched to a gene: 2.

The sample holds a few counts of this clonotype. The genes are TRBV25-1 and TRBJ1-6; 7 positions match TRBD1. The length of the CDR3 is 16 residues. V lost 5 bases and J lost 6; bases outside the gene matches: 10. Germline V gives CDR1 MGHDK, CDR2 SYGVNS. The CDR3 coding sequence is TGTGCCAGCAGTCAGAGGACAGGAACCCTTAATTCACCCCTCCACTTT. Its protein product is CASSQRTGTLNSPLHF.

The V and J genes are TRBV20-1 and TRBJ2-5; 7 nucleotides agree with TRBD1. With 6 bases clipped from V and 2 bases from J, the junction kept 9 bases outside the gene matches. The CDR3 consists of 14 residues. Germline V lookup: CDR1 DFQATT, CDR2 SNEGSKA (reference sequence). The DNA for the CDR3 is TGCAGTGCCTCTTCCTTACAGGGGCAAGAGACCCAGTACTTC. As protein: CSASSLQGQETQYF.

The gene calls are TRBV19 and TRBJ2-7, with 8 bases fitting TRBD2. V was clipped by 4 bases and J by 2 bases; unmatched bases: 7. Germline lookup yields CDR1 LNHDA and CDR2 SQIVND (reference sequence). This CDR3 region has 15 residues. The CDR3 DNA is TGTGCCAGTAGTAAGGTCGCGGGAGGTCCCTACGAGCAGTACTTC. Translation gives CASSKVAGGPYEQYF.

The rearrangement links TRBV3-1 to TRBJ2-5; D is unresolved. CDR3 length: 13 residues. Germline V gives CDR1 LGHDT, CDR2 YNNKEL (reference sequence). V gave up 4 bases and J gave up 2 bases, with 8 bases separating them. The CDR3 nucleotides are TGTGCCAGCAGCCGACCCGGACAAGAGACCCAGTACTTC. Amino acid sequence: CASSRPGQETQYF.

CDR3 residues: CASSQDPGTGDTLAKNIQYF. DNA of the CDR3: TGTGCCAGCAGCCAAGATCCCGGGACAGGGGATACCCTAGCCAAAAACATTCAGTACTTC. The J gene is TRBJ2-4, the V gene TRBV3-1, with 10 bases that match TRBD1. The CDR3 spans 20 residues. CDR1 and CDR2 from the germline V gene are LGHDT and YNNKEL (reference sequence). The junction had 11 bases not matched to a gene; V was cut back by 0 bases and J by 0 bases.

Of note for this clonotype: The junction departs from germline at one end; a sequencing error may be responsible. The CDR3 DNA is TGCGCCAGCAGCCTGGGACAGGGGGGTTCCTACGAGCAGTACTTC. Its translation is CASSLGQGGSYEQYF. J is TRBJ2-7 and V is TRBV11-2, with 11 nucleotides matching TRBD1. Germline-derived CDR1 and CDR2 are SGHAT and FQNNGV. The CDR3 consists of 15 residues.

This clonotype has ten or more counts. The DNA of the CDR3 is TGTGCCAGCAGTCCCGATGGTCCTGGGCAGCCCCAGCATTTT. It is translated as CASSPDGPGQPQHF. The V call is TRBV12-3 or TRBV12-4, the J call TRBJ1-5; D not resolved. Trimming pared 5 bases from V and 7 bases from J, leaving 15 bases between. The CDR3 contains 14 residues.

In its sample, this clonotype was seen a few times. The chain links TRBV3-1 to TRBJ2-2; no clear D. The CDR3 is 14 amino acids. V lost 4 bases and J 0 bases, leaving 6 bases between the germline ends. Germline CDR1 is LGHDT and CDR2 is YNNKEL (reference sequence). CDR3 sequence: CASSRISNTGELFF. The CDR3 DNA follows: TGTGCCAGCAGCCGTATATCGAACACCGGGGAGCTGTTTTTT. The full variable domain, with the rest looked up from reference TRBV3-1 and TRBJ2-2, is DTAVSQTPKYLVTQMGNDKSIKCEQNLGHDTMYWYKQDSKKFLKIMFSYNNKELIINETVPNRFSPKSPDKAHLNLHINSLELGDSAVYFCASSRISNTGELFFGEGSRLTVL.

There are many counts of this clonotype. The chain couples TRBV28 to TRBJ1-1; a possible D gene is TRBD1 (5 bases). The CDR3 contains 12 residues. Germline-derived CDR1 and CDR2 are MDHEN and SYDVKM. The ends were cut back, 2 bases at V and 7 bases at J, with 8 bases in the middle. In DNA form, the CDR3 reads TGTGCCAGCAGTTTAAGGCAGGGTGAAGCTTTCTTT. Translation gives CASSLRQGEAFF.

This clonotype came up many times. V usage is TRBV12-3 or TRBV12-4 and J usage is TRBJ2-5, with a possible D match to TRBD2 (5 bases). This CDR3 has 13 residues. Trimming pared 5 bases from V and 4 bases from J, leaving 11 bases between. CDR3 DNA: TGTGCCAGCAGTGATGGACTCTCAGAGACCCAGTACTTC. This encodes CASSDGLSETQYF.

The chain employs TRBV11-2 and TRBJ2-3; D perhaps matches TRBD2 (5 bases). CDR1 and CDR2 (germline): SGHAT, FQNNGV. Trimming shortened V by 5 bases and J by 6 bases, and 12 bases separated the two germline ends. The CDR3 runs 13 residues. The DNA for the CDR3 is TGTGCCAGCAGCACCCCTGAGCGGGATACGCAGTATTTT. The encoded protein is CASSTPERDTQYF.

There are many counts of this clonotype. V and J are TRBV28 and TRBJ1-5; no clear D gene. Germline-derived CDR1 and CDR2 are MDHEN and SYDVKM. The length of the CDR3 is 16 residues. The ends were cut back, 4 bases at V and 2 bases at J, with 15 bases in the middle. CDR3 sequence (DNA): TGTGCCAGCAGTTCCAGTGGGTCTGCGGGCAATCAGCCCCAGCATTTT. This encodes CASSSSGSAGNQPQHF.

The chain has TRBV2 and TRBJ1-3, with D possibly TRBD1 on 6 matching bases. From germline, CDR1 is SNHLY and CDR2 FYNNEI. Trimming removed 6 bases at V and 4 bases at J, with 16 bases between. The CDR3 loop spans 15 amino acids. CDR3 in DNA: TGTGCCAGCAGGCCAGGGGTGGGGACGGGAAACACCATATATTTT. Translation gives CASRPGVGTGNTIYF.

The chain carries TRBV7-9 and TRBJ1-1; D remains ambiguous. The CDR3 runs 15 residues. Germline values: CDR1 SEHNR, CDR2 FQNEAQ (reference sequence). Trimming took off 5 bases at V and 0 bases at J, with 13 bases between the two ends. The chain's CDR3 is CASSALELVNTEAFF. The CDR3 DNA follows: TGTGCCAGCAGCGCCCTAGAGTTAGTGAACACTGAAGCTTTCTTT.

This clonotype was counted many times. The chain recombines TRBV11-2 with TRBJ1-2; 8 bases match TRBD1. V lost 6 bases, J lost 6 bases, and 6 bases stayed unmatched. From germline, CDR1 is SGHAT and CDR2 FQNNGV. CDR3 length: 13 residues. The CDR3 protein is CASSPDREDGYTF. DNA for the CDR3: TGTGCCAGCAGTCCGGACAGGGAAGATGGCTACACCTTC. Complete variable domain (other parts from reference TRBV11-2 and TRBJ1-2): EAGVAQSPRYKIIEKRQSVAFWCNPISGHATLYWYQQILGQGPKLLIQFQNNGVVDDSQLPKDRFSAERLKGVDSTLKIQPAKLEDSAVYLCASSPDREDGYTFGSGTRLTVV.

This clonotype was counted ten times or more. The rearrangement uses TRBV7-9 and TRBJ2-2, with D uncertain. CDR1 SEHNR and CDR2 FQNEAQ come from the germline V gene (reference sequence). CDR3 size: 15 residues. Trimming took off 5 bases at V and 2 bases at J, with 12 bases between the two ends. The CDR3 sequence is CASSPSGGNTGELFF. DNA for the CDR3: TGTGCCAGCAGCCCCTCCGGTGGCAACACCGGGGAGCTGTTTTTT.